This T cell receptor (beta chain) was identified in a study of blood T cell repertoires in COVID-19. About the study: Specimens from acute and convalescent COVID-19 originated in the United States, Italy and Spain. Sample material is recorded as cDNA or gDNA derived from T cells, B-cell-depleted T cells, or PBMCs.

J gave up 5 bases and V 4 bases, and 8 bases lay outside the gene matches. Looked up from germline, CDR1 is SGHNT and CDR2 is YYREEE (reference sequence). The CDR3 contains 15 residues. TCRdb keeps only in-frame clones here, not all; method: immunoSEQ multiplex PCR. The data hold 250,000 to 350,000 clones, with around 87% observed a single time. This rearrangement joins TRBV5-4 to TRBJ2-1, with 8 bases aligning to TRBD1. The clonotype originates from a woman between 45 and 60 years old who had recovered from COVID-19. Sample: peripheral blood. For the CDR3, the DNA is TGTGCCAGCAGCGCCGACAGGGGTTCCCACAATGAGCAGTTCTTC. Protein sequence: CASSADRGSHNEQFF. Variable domain in full (rest from reference TRBV5-4 and TRBJ2-1): ETGVTQSPTHLIKTRGQQVTLRCSSQSGHNTVSWYQQALGQGPQFIFQYYREEENGRGNFPPRFSGLQFPNYSSELNVNALELDDSALYLCASSADRGSHNEQFFGPGTRLTVL.